One sample yielded the 21 T cell receptor beta chains listed below, sequenced in a study of post-analysis software for immune sequencing data. The study's findings and limits: The five TRBV segments detected at higher frequency in patients than in controls included TRBV5-6, TRBV5-1 and TRBV20-1.

Unique molecular identifiers were present in the TCR beta cDNA libraries. TCRdb independently ran MiXCR on the PCR reads; one entry per CDR3 protein. Of 650,000 to 850,000 distinct CDR3 sequences in the sample, about 57% were seen once. Their cognate antigens are unknown. The sequenced sample consisted of blood. The receptors derive from a girl aged 10 to 17 with multiple sclerosis.

This clonotype occurred a few times. J is TRBJ2-7 and V is TRBV20-1; 7 nucleotides line up with TRBD2. This CDR3 comprises 13 residues. The germline V gene encodes CDR1 DFQATT and CDR2 SNEGSKA (reference sequence). For the CDR3, the DNA is TGCAGCGCAAAGCTGGCGGGAGCCTACGAGCAGTACTTC. This gives the protein CSAKLAGAYEQYF.

The chain recombines TRBV12-3 or TRBV12-4 with TRBJ2-3; tentatively, D is TRBD1 (5 bases). V dropped 7 bases and J dropped 1 base, with 18 bases sitting between them. The CDR3 loop spans 16 amino acids. In nucleotides, the CDR3 is TGTGCCAGCACCTATCCGACAGTGCCCGGCACAGATACGCAGTATTTT. Protein sequence: CASTYPTVPGTDTQYF.

The chain combines TRBV4-2 with TRBJ1-2; TRBD1 matches at 7 bases. CDR3 size: 17 residues. CDR1 LGHNA and CDR2 YNFKEQ come from the germline V gene. Trimming at V came to 0 bases and at J to 4 bases, leaving 11 bases not matched to a gene. CDR3: CASSQDRGPGGPYGYTF. The CDR3 coding sequence is TGTGCCAGCAGCCAAGATAGGGGGCCAGGGGGACCCTATGGCTACACCTTC.

The rearrangement joins TRBV27 to TRBJ1-2; TRBD1 agrees at 8 bases. The junction had 4 bases not matched to a gene; V was cut back by 3 bases and J by 4 bases. CDR3 length: 14 amino acids. In germline, CDR1 is MNHEY, CDR2 SMNVEV (reference sequence). The chain's CDR3 is CASSFQGARYGYTF. CDR3 nucleotides: TGTGCCAGCAGTTTCCAGGGGGCACGCTATGGCTACACCTTC.

V usage is TRBV20-1 and J usage is TRBJ2-5; D possibly matches TRBD1 or TRBD2 (5 bases each). The J call may be incorrect, as the DNA end agrees better with TRBJ2-7. The CDR3 is 15 amino acids. Per germline, CDR1 DFQATT and CDR2 SNEGSKA (reference sequence). The DNA of the CDR3 is TGCAGTCCCCTGAGTCCAGGGACGCTTTCCTACGAGCAGTACTTC. Translating gives CSPLSPGTLSYEQYF.

The chain has TRBV5-1 and TRBJ1-2; D gene ambiguous. This CDR3 has 13 residues. Germline-derived CDR1 and CDR2 are SGHRS and YFSETQ. V was shortened by 0 bases and J by 0 bases, with 3 bases between the two germline ends. This chain's CDR3 is CASSLEPNYGYTF. The CDR3 DNA reads TGCGCCAGCAGCTTGGAACCTAACTATGGCTACACCTTC.

The rearrangement uses TRBV29-1 and TRBJ2-7, with a tentative D call TRBD1 (5 bases). The germline CDR1 and CDR2 sequences are SQVTM and ANQGSEA. The germline V and J ends were trimmed by 7 bases and 0 bases, with 13 bases remaining between them. The CDR3 covers 13 residues. The CDR3 region has the DNA TGCAGCGCCCAAAGGACATTCTCCTACGAGCAGTACTTC. Encoded protein: CSAQRTFSYEQYF.

The CDR3 sequence: CASSLTSATGELFF. The CDR3 DNA is TGTGCCAGCAGTTTGACTAGCGCCACCGGGGAGCTGTTTTTT. The chain carries TRBV12-3 or TRBV12-4 and TRBJ2-2; 8 bases fit TRBD2. This CDR3 region has 14 residues. The trim removed 3 bases at V and 4 bases at J, leaving 1 base unmatched.

The J gene is TRBJ2-4, the V gene TRBV7-9; 7 bases agree with TRBD2. The assigned J gene may be wrong: the sequence end matches TRBJ2-7 better. This CDR3 is built from 15 residues. CDR1 SEHNR and CDR2 FQNEAQ come from the germline V gene (reference sequence). The CDR3 is CASSSIGGYHYEQYF. The CDR3 DNA follows: TGTGCCAGCAGCTCCATCGGGGGGTATCACTACGAGCAGTACTTC.

Concerning this clonotype: This may arise from a read error, as a much more abundant clone is one base away. The chain links TRBV15 to TRBJ2-5; D is unclear. The CDR3 contains 13 residues. Germline V CDR1 and CDR2: LNHNV, YYDKDF (reference sequence). CDR3 DNA sequence: TGTGCCGCCAGCAGAGATCTGATCGTTGAGCAGTACTTC. Translation: CAASRDLIVEQYF.

This rearrangement joins TRBV12-3 or TRBV12-4 to TRBJ2-3, with 11 bases fitting TRBD2. This CDR3 has 18 residues. J gave up 8 bases and V 2 bases, and 15 bases lay outside the gene matches. The CDR3 nucleotides read TGTGCCAGCAGTTTACTAGGACTAGCGGGTTCAGGTGGCGGTACGCAGTATTTT. Translating it yields CASSLLGLAGSGGGTQYF.

V and J are TRBV12-3 or TRBV12-4 and TRBJ2-7; 7 bases are a match to TRBD1. Trimming at V came to 4 bases and at J to 5 bases, leaving 5 bases not matched to a gene. This CDR3 has 13 residues. The CDR3 nucleotides read TGTGCCAGCAGTTCGAGGGGGCGTGACGAGCAGTACTTC. Translation: CASSSRGRDEQYF.

The chain is built from TRBV29-1 and TRBJ2-7, with D uncertain. The J call may not be correct, given that the DNA end is closer to TRBJ2-5. The CDR3 is made up of 13 amino acids. Germline V CDR1 and CDR2: SQVTM, ANQGSEA. CDR3 coding DNA: TGCAGCGTTGAAGAGCCTACAGAAGAGACCCAGTACTTC. Translation gives CSVEEPTEETQYF.

This clonotype was seen a handful of times. In DNA form, the CDR3 reads TGTGCCAGCAGGGGGACAGGGGTTGTAAGCAATCAGCCCCAGCATTTT. Translation gives CASRGTGVVSNQPQHF. The chain joins TRBV6-6 to TRBJ1-5; 10 bases fit TRBD1. There are 16 residues in the CDR3. Germline loops: CDR1 MNHNY, CDR2 SVGAGI (reference sequence). V lost 6 bases and J lost 1; bases outside the gene matches: 6.

This clonotype turned up a few times. The chain uses TRBV29-1 and TRBJ2-5, with 10 bases that match TRBD1. The CDR3 sequence is 14 residues long. Looked up from germline, CDR1 is SQVTM and CDR2 is ANQGSEA. The V gene end was trimmed by 6 bases and the J gene end by 4 bases; junction bases not matched to a gene: 8. CDR3: CSVGPGTGVETQYF. CDR3 bases: TGCAGCGTCGGACCCGGGACAGGGGTAGAGACCCAGTACTTC.

This sequence joins TRBV12-3 or TRBV12-4 and TRBJ2-3; 16 nucleotides line up with TRBD2. The CDR3 loop spans 21 amino acids. With V trimmed by 6 bases and J by 1 base, 16 bases remained unmatched. CDR3 protein: CASSPFPGLAGGPLGTDTQYF. CDR3 DNA: TGTGCCAGCAGCCCTTTCCCGGGACTAGCGGGAGGGCCTCTAGGCACAGATACGCAGTATTTT.

The chain combines TRBV20-1 with TRBJ2-3; unclear D gene. The ends were cut back, 2 bases at V and 6 bases at J, with 9 bases in the middle. This CDR3 contains 12 residues. Germline assignment: CDR1 DFQATT and CDR2 SNEGSKA (reference sequence). CDR3 loop: CSARLVLDTQYF. CDR3 DNA: TGCAGTGCTAGACTCGTTTTGGATACGCAGTATTTT.

In this sample, this clonotype turned up a few times. The J gene is TRBJ2-1, the V gene TRBV29-1; no firm D call. This CDR3 has 13 amino acids. Germline lookup yields CDR1 SQVTM and CDR2 ANQGSEA. Deletions cut 8 bases from V and 4 bases from J, with 15 bases between. The CDR3 bases are TGCAGCTGCTTGTGGCCGAATTACAATGAGCAGTTCTTC. It encodes CSCLWPNYNEQFF.

This clonotype has just a few counts. The chain recombines TRBV29-1 with TRBJ2-6; D call uncertain. CDR1 and CDR2 (germline): SQVTM, ANQGSEA. The CDR3 extends over 14 amino acids. With 6 bases removed from V and 0 bases from J, the gap between germline ends came to 9 bases. Here the CDR3 reads CSVATLSGANVLTF. In DNA, the CDR3 is TGCAGCGTCGCAACCCTCTCTGGGGCCAACGTCCTGACTTTC. Drawing the rest from reference TRBV29-1 and TRBJ2-6, the complete variable domain is SAVISQKPSRDICQRGTSLTIQCQVDSQVTMMFWYRQQPGQSLTLIATANQGSEATYESGFVIDKFPISRPNLTFSTLTVSNMSPEDSSIYLCSVATLSGANVLTFGAGSRLTVL.

This clonotype was seen more than once but under ten times. J is TRBJ2-5 and V is TRBV5-1; 7 positions agree with TRBD1. CDR3 length: 15 residues. J gave up 3 bases and V 3 bases, and 8 bases lay outside the gene matches. The V gene's germline CDR1 is SGHRS and CDR2 YFSETQ. The CDR3 protein is CASSSWTGREETQYF. The CDR3, as DNA: TGCGCCAGCAGCTCGTGGACAGGTCGAGAAGAGACCCAGTACTTC.

The CDR3: CASSQDSSGLAGSETQYF. The CDR3 DNA is TGTGCCAGCAGCCAAGATAGTTCGGGACTAGCGGGGTCAGAGACCCAGTACTTC. The chain combines TRBV14 with TRBJ2-5, with TRBD2 identical over 13 bases. Germline trimming cut 0 bases from V and 4 bases from J; bases unmatched to any gene: 8. The germline V gene encodes CDR1 SGHDN and CDR2 FVKESK. This CDR3 region has 18 residues.